This TCR beta chain emerged from a study of T-cell reconstitution after alpha-beta-depleted transplantation in children. Unique molecular identifiers were used to barcode this TCRbeta library. A single record per CDR3 protein comes from TCRdb applying MiXCR to the PCR reads. Here the sample spans hundreds of thousands of distinct CDR3 sequences, around 16% being singletons. CDR3 size: 13 residues. Per the germline V gene, CDR1 is DFQATT and CDR2 is SNEGSKA (reference sequence). Trimming took 3 bases from V and 5 from J, leaving 10 bases between them. This clonotype was counted ten times or more. The genes are TRBV20-1 and TRBJ1-4, with D possibly being TRBD1 (5 bases). The receptor comes from a human donor who donated a stem cell graft to a child with acute myeloid leukemia. The specimen was PBMCs from the stem cell graft donor, collected from the stem cell graft. This CDR3 reads CSARGVSNEKLFF. For the CDR3, the DNA is TGCAGTGCTAGGGGGGTTTCCAATGAAAAACTGTTTTTT.